This TCR beta chain was sequenced in a study of T-cell reconstitution after alpha-beta-depleted transplantation in children. This clonotype was counted a few times. Its antigen remains unknown. TCRbeta library preparation incorporated unique molecular identifiers. MiXCR, run by TCRdb on the PCR reads, gives a single entry per CDR3 protein. This table holds around 200,000 distinct CDR3 sequences, about 15% found once. The study, taken as a whole, reports: The origin of high day-60 TCRbeta diversity in some patients lay in surviving recipient T cells and thymic progenitors. Expanded graft clones, several hundred of them, were reportedly the source of alpha-beta T cells about two months after transplant. When one year had passed after transplant, most T-cell counts and diversity came from newly produced T cells.

Germline CDR1 is SGHTA and CDR2 is FQGNSA. J was trimmed by 7 bases and V by 4 bases; bases with no gene match: 14. CDR3 length: 17 residues. This receptor was taken from a male patient under 10 years old who had a stem cell transplant for acute lymphoblastic leukemia, so the T cells may come from the graft donor. The source was PBMCs, mostly from graft donor cells, collected 360 days after TCRalphabeta/CD19-depleted stem cell transplant. J is TRBJ2-4 and V is TRBV7-2, with 9 bases matching TRBD1. The CDR3 here is CASSYLSPQTGGNIQYF. The DNA of the CDR3 is TGTGCCAGCAGCTACTTGTCCCCCCAGACAGGGGGGAACATTCAGTACTTC.